The text below deals with one T cell receptor (beta chain). The antigen is not known. The source of the sample is a study of shared clonotypes between healthy human individuals. Both CD45RO+ cells and CCR7-negative CD45RA+ TemRA cells were combined to make up CD8 memory. CDR1 is LGHNA and CDR2 is YNFKEQ in the germline V gene. The junction had 10 bases not matched to a gene; V was cut back by 0 bases and J by 3 bases. The CDR3 length is 18 residues. Clones were sequenced by immunoSEQ multiplex PCR, and TCRdb holds only the in-frame ones, with some missing. This repertoire shows roughly 400,000 clones, roughly 96% found once; its top ten account for 0.32%. Study results and caveats: A reduction in generation probabilities was seen for non-shared clonotypes relative to those shared by all four donors.

This chain uses TRBV4-2 with TRBJ2-7; 11 bases map to TRBD2. The specimen sequenced was memory CD8+ T cells sorted from blood. As to subset: CD45RO+ cells pooled with CCR7-negative TemRA cells. The sequence derives from a man aged 25-40 years in good health. In nucleotides, the CDR3 is TGTGCCAGCAGCCAAGATATGGCTAGCGGGAGGAAGGGCTACGAGCAGTACTTC. Its translation: CASSQDMASGRKGYEQYF.